One sample yielded the 6 T cell receptor beta chains listed below, sequenced in a study of T-cell memory formation after mild COVID-19. TCRdb reprocessed the 5' RACE reads via MiXCR and lists one record per CDR3 protein. The sample carries hundreds of thousands of distinct CDR3 sequences, around a sixth recorded once. The material sequenced was PBMCs or a T cell subset sorted from them (not recorded which). Receptor source: a man between 18 and 29 years old who had mild COVID-19 (a few samples of this study predate the infection). Cell type and time point are not known.

This clonotype was observed a few times. V usage is TRBV5-1 and J usage is TRBJ1-5, with D perhaps TRBD1 (6 bases). In germline, CDR1 is SGHRS, CDR2 YFSETQ. The CDR3 spans 15 residues. V gave up 4 bases and J gave up 6 bases, with 17 bases separating them. CDR3 protein: CASSPTGSSSQPQHF. In DNA form, the CDR3 reads TGCGCCAGCAGCCCAACAGGGTCGTCTAGTCAGCCCCAGCATTTT.

V is TRBV5-1 and J is TRBJ1-1; D unclear. V lost 8 bases, J lost 8 bases, and 28 bases lay in between. CDR3 length equals 16 residues. Germline assignment: CDR1 SGHRS and CDR2 YFSETQ. The CDR3 loop is CASEPLTRGVNSEAFF. The CDR3, as DNA: TGCGCCAGTGAGCCCCTAACCCGGGGAGTAAACTCGGAAGCTTTCTTT.

This clonotype has just a few counts. The CDR3 DNA sequence: TGCGCCAGCAGCCACCCCCTACTAGGGGAGACCCAGTACTTC. Encoded protein: CASSHPLLGETQYF. The gene calls are TRBV5-1 and TRBJ2-5; weak D call: TRBD2 (5 bases). Germline-derived CDR1 and CDR2 are SGHRS and YFSETQ. The V gene lost 4 bases and the J gene lost 5 bases, with 15 bases spanning the gap. This CDR3 has 14 residues.

This clonotype was observed at least ten times. Here the CDR3 reads CSARDHFMTYSNQPQHF. In nucleotides, the CDR3 is TGCAGTGCTAGAGATCACTTTATGACCTATAGCAATCAGCCCCAGCATTTT. This chain uses TRBV20-1 with TRBJ1-5; no clear D gene. Trimming took 0 bases from V and 0 from J, leaving 15 bases between them. Germline values: CDR1 DFQATT, CDR2 SNEGSKA (reference sequence). There are 17 residues in the CDR3.

V usage is TRBV27 and J usage is TRBJ1-1; D is unclear. There are 15 residues in the CDR3. The germline V and J ends were trimmed by 5 bases and 4 bases, with 17 bases remaining between them. Per the germline V gene, CDR1 is MNHEY and CDR2 is SMNVEV (reference sequence). In DNA form, the CDR3 reads TGTGCCAGCAGTGCCTCCCCGGGGTGGGGCACTGAAGCTTTCTTT. It encodes CASSASPGWGTEAFF.

This clonotype was seen a few times. The CDR3 protein is CASSPRTGVPAFF. The CDR3 nucleotides are TGTGCCAGCAGTCCCCGGACAGGCGTTCCGGCTTTCTTT. The chain combines TRBV6-5 with TRBJ1-1; 7 nucleotides match TRBD1. CDR1 and CDR2 (germline): MNHEY, SVGAGI. V lost 5 bases, J lost 11 bases, and 11 bases stayed unmatched. CDR3 length equals 13 residues.